This TCR beta chain came from a study of blood T cell repertoires in COVID-19 (dated by TCRdb to the early 2020s). Regarding the complete study: The collaborator samples originated in the United States, Italy and Spain and spanned the acute and convalescent phases of COVID-19. The material from the prospective study consisted of cDNA or gDNA derived from T cells, B-cell-depleted T cells, or PBMCs. Subjects who had been exposed to COVID-19, were actively infected with it, or had recovered from it provided the deeply sampled blood TCRbeta repertoires that made up the dataset. The repertoires were made available in a free public database intended to serve as a resource for research on the immune response to SARS-CoV-2. Samples were obtained from the ongoing ImmuneRACE study (first 160 participants) and from 1,200 or so subjects provided by 6 global collaborators. A de-identified subject ID, COVID-19 status, age in years and sex were almost always included in the sample metadata. Where available, HLA class I and class II types were taken from metadata supplied by the sample provider and were not determined by assay-based typing. Results the study describes overall, beyond this receptor: The amount of clinical and demographic metadata varied by source and participant and was provided uncurated.

In Seattle, one collaborating source enrolled patients while the infection was active and tracked those patients longitudinally over the course of disease. Collaborating institutions collected whole blood in K2EDTA tubes following their own protocols. For TCRbeta analysis, collaborator samples were shipped as frozen whole blood, as isolated PBMCs, or as DNA extracted from either sample type. Of note for this clone: The antigen it recognizes is unknown. Per-base quality was not reported, and no clone a single base away is much larger than it.

TCRbeta CDR3 regions were amplified from genomic DNA using the immunoSEQ Assay, a bias-controlled multiplex PCR. Per the source publication's procedure: The number of nucleated cells in each sample was estimated by amplification of reference gene primers within the assay. Sequence reads were collapsed and filtered to measure the absolute abundance of every unique TCRbeta CDR3 rearrangement. Productive Simpson clonality was computed per sample as the square root of Simpson's diversity index over productive rearrangements. TCRdb holds this immuneACCESS table with in-frame rearrangements only. Some clones are missing; in checked studies, unresolved V genes explain under half, and the rest has no known cause. V, J and clone size were drawn from that table, and D and trimming were deduced from the DNA. This sample holds roughly 170,000 clones; roughly 85% were observed only once. The ten largest clones capture around 5% of the sample.

From the cysteine up to the phenylalanine, the CDR3 has a length of 14 residues. Only the CDR3 DNA stays, 42 bases, in frame from base 1. For this chain, trimming is 7 bases at the V end and 5 bases at the J end, and the number of junction bases without a gene match is 5. CDR1 SNHLY and CDR2 FYNNEI were looked up in the germline V gene. The clonotype comes from a woman aged 45-65 years with COVID-19, enrolled during active disease. The rearranged segments are TRBV2 and TRBJ1-5, with 10 bases aligning to TRBD1. The material sequenced was peripheral blood. The DNA is as follows: TGTGCCAGCAAAAAGACAGGGGGCCATCAGCCCCAGCATTTT. The resulting protein is CASKKTGGHQPQHF.